This is a list of T cell receptor beta chains from one sample in a study of T-cell reconstitution after alpha-beta-depleted transplantation in children. TCRdb re-called the PCR reads through MiXCR, storing one row per CDR3 protein. The sample has around 360,000 distinct CDR3 sequences, under 13% seen once. Here the sequenced sample was PBMCs from the stem cell graft donor, taken from the stem cell graft. These receptors came from a human donor who donated a stem cell graft to a child with acute lymphoblastic leukemia. Both conserved end residues are part of each CDR3. A D gene is named only where the DNA matches it firmly. Clone size is given for some rows only: seen once, a few or many times, or a class if the clone is expanded.

d_gene	abundance	v_gene	j_gene	CDR3aa	CDR3nt
TRBD2	many	TRBV5-1	TRBJ2-1	CASSFGGTVYNEQFF	TGCGCCAGCAGCTTCGGGGGGACCGTTTACAATGAGCAGTTCTTC
TRBD2	few	TRBV11-3	TRBJ2-7	CASSLGGSGLHYEQYF	TGTGCCAGCAGCTTAGGTGGGTCGGGACTACACTACGAGCAGTACTTC
NA	few	TRBV6-4	TRBJ2-2	CASSDSKLGAGELFF	TGTGCCAGCAGTGACTCGAAGCTGGGGGCCGGGGAGCTGTTTTTT
NA	few	TRBV4-2	TRBJ2-3	CASSQGSGRGRPWGADTQYF	TGTGCCAGCAGCCAGGGTTCGGGCAGAGGGCGCCCCTGGGGGGCAGATACGCAGTATTTT
TRBD1	NA	TRBV10-3	TRBJ1-2	CAISPDRGGYTF	TGTGCCATCAGTCCTGACAGGGGCGGCTACACCTTC
NA	NA	TRBV12-3/TRBV12-4	TRBJ2-4	CASSLVTSGNIQYF	TGTGCCAGCAGTTTGGTGACTTCCGGGAACATTCAGTACTTC
NA	few	TRBV7-9	TRBJ1-1	CASSLAPGVDEAFF	TGTGCCAGCAGCTTAGCCCCGGGGGTGGACGAAGCTTTCTTT
TRBD1	few	TRBV5-1	TRBJ2-5	CASSFFGQGFKTQYF	TGCGCCAGCAGCTTTTTCGGACAGGGCTTCAAGACCCAGTACTTC
NA	few	TRBV4-3	TRBJ2-3	CASSHSTGLSTDTQYF	TGCGCCAGCAGCCACAGCACAGGACTAAGCACAGATACGCAGTATTTT
NA	few	TRBV5-1	TRBJ1-6	CASSGSYNSPLHF	TGCGCCAGCAGCGGGTCCTATAATTCACCCCTCCACTTT
NA	many	TRBV2	TRBJ1-5	CASSAWRSNSNQPQHF	TGTGCCAGCAGTGCGTGGAGATCTAATAGCAATCAGCCCCAGCATTTT